This T cell receptor (beta chain) was found in a study of cytomegalovirus exposure and HLA in healthy donors. Across the whole study: Within an early data release were 85 million or so unique TCRs drawn from HLA-typed donors.

V lost 4 bases and J lost 0, with 9 bases in between. Looked up from germline, CDR1 is SEHNR and CDR2 is FQNEAQ (reference sequence). The CDR3 totals 14 residues. On this clone: The antigen remains unidentified.

Notes on the study in general: The study flagged some 170 TCR beta chains as cytomegalovirus-associated.

The PCR employed 60 Vbeta primers together with 13 Jbeta primers. Sequencing used immunoSEQ multiplex PCR; TCRdb keeps in-frame clones, though not all of them. The sample yields 150,000 to 200,000 clones, approximately 75% seen once. V gene TRBV7-9 combines with J gene TRBJ1-1; a possible D gene is TRBD1 (5 bases). This sequence was found in a woman between 18 and 29 years old in good health and CMV-seronegative. Sequencing was done on a sample of PBMCs. The CDR3 spells CASSWEGLNTEAFF. The CDR3 DNA reads TGTGCCAGCAGCTGGGAGGGGCTGAACACTGAAGCTTTCTTT.